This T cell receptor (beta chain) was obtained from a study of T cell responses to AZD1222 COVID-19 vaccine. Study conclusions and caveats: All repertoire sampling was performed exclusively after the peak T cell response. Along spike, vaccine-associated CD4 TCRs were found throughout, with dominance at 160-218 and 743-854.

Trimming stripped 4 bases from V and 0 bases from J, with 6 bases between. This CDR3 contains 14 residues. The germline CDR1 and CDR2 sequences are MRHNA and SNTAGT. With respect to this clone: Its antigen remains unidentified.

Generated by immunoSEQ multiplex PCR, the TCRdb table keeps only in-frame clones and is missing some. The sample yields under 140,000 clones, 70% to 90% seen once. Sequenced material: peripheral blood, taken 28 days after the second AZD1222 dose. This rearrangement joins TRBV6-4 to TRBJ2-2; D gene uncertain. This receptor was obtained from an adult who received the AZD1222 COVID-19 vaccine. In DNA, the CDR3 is TGTGCCAGCAGTGTACGGACGAACACCGGGGAGCTGTTTTTT. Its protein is CASSVRTNTGELFF.